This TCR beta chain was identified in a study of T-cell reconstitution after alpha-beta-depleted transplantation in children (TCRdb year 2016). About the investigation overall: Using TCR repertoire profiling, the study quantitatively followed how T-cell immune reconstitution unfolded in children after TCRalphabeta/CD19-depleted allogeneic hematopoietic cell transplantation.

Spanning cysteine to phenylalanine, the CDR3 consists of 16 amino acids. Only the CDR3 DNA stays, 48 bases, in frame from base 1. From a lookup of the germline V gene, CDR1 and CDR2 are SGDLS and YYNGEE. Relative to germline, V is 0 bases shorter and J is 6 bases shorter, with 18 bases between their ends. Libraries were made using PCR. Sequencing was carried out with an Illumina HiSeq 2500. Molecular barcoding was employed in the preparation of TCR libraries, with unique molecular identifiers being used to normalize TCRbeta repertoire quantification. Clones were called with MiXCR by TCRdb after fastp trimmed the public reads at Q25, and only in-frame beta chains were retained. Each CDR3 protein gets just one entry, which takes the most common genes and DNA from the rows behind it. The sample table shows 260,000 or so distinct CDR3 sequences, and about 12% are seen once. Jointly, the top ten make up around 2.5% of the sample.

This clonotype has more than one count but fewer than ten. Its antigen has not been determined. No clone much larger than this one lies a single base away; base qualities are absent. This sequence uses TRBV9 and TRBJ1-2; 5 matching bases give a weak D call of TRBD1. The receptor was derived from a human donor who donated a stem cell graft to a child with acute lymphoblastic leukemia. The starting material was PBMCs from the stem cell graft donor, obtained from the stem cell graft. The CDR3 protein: CASSVDGGNGIHGYTF. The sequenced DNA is TGTGCCAGCAGCGTAGACGGGGGGAACGGAATCCATGGCTACACCTTC.